These 10 T cell receptor beta chains were all obtained from the same sample, sequenced in a study of blood T cell repertoires in COVID-19. Assay used: immunoSEQ multiplex PCR; TCRdb lists only in-frame clones, some missing. Among about half a million clones listed, roughly nine tenths were seen once. The sample was PBMCs or T cells enriched from blood (not recorded which). These receptors all stem from a woman in her fifties or sixties who had recovered from COVID-19.

The chain couples TRBV5-1 to TRBJ2-6; 8 positions match TRBD2. There are 17 residues in the CDR3. V lost 7 bases, J lost 0 bases, and 9 bases stayed unmatched. Germline CDR1 is SGHRS and CDR2 is YFSETQ. The CDR3: CASGAGGVLSGANVLTF. Written as DNA, the CDR3 is TGCGCCAGCGGAGCCGGGGGGGTACTCTCTGGGGCCAACGTCCTGACTTTC.

The V call is TRBV10-2, the J call TRBJ1-5, with TRBD1 matching 12 bases. Germline V lookup: CDR1 WSHSY, CDR2 SAAADI. The CDR3 spans 17 residues. With 6 bases clipped from V and 0 bases from J, the junction kept 6 bases outside the gene matches. The CDR3 DNA reads TGCGCCAGCAGAGCCGGGACAGGGGGCGGTAGCAATCAGCCCCAGCATTTT. Protein product: CASRAGTGGGSNQPQHF.

This clone was counted at least ten times. The chain carries TRBV4-2 and TRBJ1-1; 7 bases are shared with TRBD1. This CDR3 is 13 amino acids long. Germline V gives CDR1 LGHNA, CDR2 YNFKEQ. V dropped 4 bases and J dropped 5; count of bases not matched to a gene: 4. The DNA for the CDR3 is TGTGCCAGCAGCCGACAGGGAATTACTGAAGCTTTCTTT. Translation gives CASSRQGITEAFF.

The rearrangement links TRBV2 to TRBJ2-3; 7 bases are shared with TRBD1. The CDR3 length is 13 residues. Germline assignment: CDR1 SNHLY and CDR2 FYNNEI. V shed 7 bases, J shed 5 bases, and the junction held 6 bases outside the gene matches. In nucleotides, the CDR3 is TGTGCCAGCACCGGGACAGTTGAAGATACGCAGTATTTT. Amino acids: CASTGTVEDTQYF.

There are a few counts of this clone. This chain connects TRBV6-5 to TRBJ1-1; 7 bases are a match to TRBD1. With V trimmed by 7 bases and J by 2 bases, 7 bases remained unmatched. The CDR3 covers 14 residues. Germline assignment: CDR1 MNHEY and CDR2 SVGAGI. The CDR3 spells CASKWTGTNTEAFF. The CDR3 coding sequence is TGTGCCAGCAAGTGGACAGGAACTAACACTGAAGCTTTCTTT.

In regard to this clone: Other DNA sequences of this sample code for an identical CDR3. The chain has TRBV6-5 and TRBJ1-2; D perhaps matches TRBD1 (6 bases). The CDR3 has 12 residues. The ends were cut back, 5 bases at V and 5 bases at J, with 9 bases in the middle. Germline lookup yields CDR1 MNHEY and CDR2 SVGAGI. CDR3 residues: CASSPQGYGYTF. DNA for the CDR3: TGTGCCAGCAGTCCCCAGGGGTATGGCTACACCTTC.

This clone was picked up one time. The chain couples TRBV9 to TRBJ2-3, with D unresolved. The CDR3 totals 12 residues. V lost 0 bases and J lost 5, with 4 bases in between. CDR1 and CDR2 (germline): SGDLS, YYNGEE. CDR3 in DNA: TGTGCCAGCAGCGTAGGGCAAGATACGCAGTATTTT. Translation gives CASSVGQDTQYF.

This clone came up a few times. CDR3 in DNA: TGTGCCATCAGTATTACAGGGGCTGGGGCCAACGTCCTGACTTTC. Its translation is CAISITGAGANVLTF. The V call is TRBV10-3, the J call TRBJ2-6; 7 nucleotides agree with TRBD1. Germline values: CDR1 ENHRY, CDR2 SYGVKD. The CDR3 sequence is 15 residues long. The V and J ends lost 5 bases and 2 bases, in that order; junction bases with no gene match: 3.

The CDR3 loop reads CASSDQKGAEQFF. The CDR3 region has the DNA TGTGCCAGCAGTGATCAGAAGGGGGCTGAGCAGTTCTTC. The rearrangement joins TRBV6-1 to TRBJ2-1; TRBD1 aligns across 7 bases. This CDR3 spans 13 amino acids. The germline CDR1 and CDR2 sequences are MNHNS and SASEGT. The trim removed 3 bases at V and 9 bases at J, leaving 5 bases unmatched.

The chain carries TRBV5-1 and TRBJ1-1, with TRBD1 matching 9 bases. CDR1 and CDR2 (germline): SGHRS, YFSETQ. The CDR3 runs to 14 residues. The J segment lost 7 bases and the V segment lost 0 bases, leaving 4 bases of the junction unmatched. In DNA, the CDR3 is TGCGCCAGCAGCTTGGGGACAGGGGAGAATGAAGCTTTCTTT. It is translated as CASSLGTGENEAFF.